The clone carrying this T cell receptor beta chain has only a few counts. V dropped 0 bases and J dropped 7 bases, with 8 bases sitting between them. The CDR3 sequence is 13 residues long. Germline CDR1 ENHRY, CDR2 SYGVKD. The entry originates in a study of sequential checkpoint blockade in melanoma. Treatment of the sample: randomized to nivolumab then ipilimumab (arm A) or the reverse (arm B). DNA-damaging chemotherapy had not been given to any patient beforehand. Generated by immunoSEQ multiplex PCR, the TCRdb table keeps only in-frame clones and is missing some. The sample records 20,000 to 25,000 clones, roughly 27% being singletons.

The specimen was tumor tissue (inferred from file names), collected from a patient given nivolumab and ipilimumab in sequence. This sequence originates from a human donor with melanoma. The chain carries TRBV10-3 and TRBJ2-3, with D uncertain. The CDR3 sequence is CAISESGPNTQYF. For the CDR3, the DNA is TGTGCCATCAGTGAGTCCGGTCCTAATACGCAGTATTTT.